A selection of T cell receptor beta chains follows, all from one sample in a study of T-cell reconstitution after alpha-beta-depleted transplantation in children. TCRdb re-derived calls from the PCR reads in MiXCR, one entry per CDR3 protein. The sample shows approximately 1,000,000 distinct CDR3 sequences, about 29% of them seen only once. The sequences come from PBMCs, mostly from graft donor cells, collected 360 days after TCRalphabeta/CD19-depleted stem cell transplant. These receptors were taken from a boy in the first two years of life who had a stem cell transplant for SCID, so the T cells may come from the graft donor. Each CDR3 is given with its conserved first and last residue. D genes are given only for firm matches. A clone size is listed for some rows: how often the clone was seen (once, few, many), or a class if it is expanded.

TGTGCCAGCAGTCCGATAAGGACAGTGAACACTGAAGCTTTCTTT	CASSPIRTVNTEAFF	TRBV12-3/TRBV12-4	TRBJ1-1	NA	NA
TGTGCCAGCAGCCCACAGGGGGTTGAAACTAATGAAAAACTGTTTTTT	CASSPQGVETNEKLFF	TRBV7-9	TRBJ1-4	TRBD1	NA
TGTGCCAGCAGTTTTGGAGGGATGAATGAAAAACTGTTTTTT	CASSFGGMNEKLFF	TRBV12-3/TRBV12-4	TRBJ1-4	NA	NA
TGTGCCAGCAGTTCCCCCCGGGCGGGGGGGCCAGATACGCAGTATTTT	CASSSPRAGGPDTQYF	TRBV2	TRBJ2-3	TRBD2	NA
TGTGCCTGGAGTGGGAGGCTAGCCAAAAACATTCAGTACTTC	CAWSGRLAKNIQYF	TRBV30	TRBJ2-4	NA	NA
TGTGCCAGCAGCGTAGGGGCGCAGGGCACTGAAGCTTTCTTT	CASSVGAQGTEAFF	TRBV9	TRBJ1-1	NA	few
TGTGCCAGCAGTGCCGGGGACAGGCCAATCAATGAGCAGTTCTTC	CASSAGDRPINEQFF	TRBV25-1	TRBJ2-1	TRBD1	NA
TGCGCCAGCAGCGTAGGACAGACCTCTCAGTGGACTGAAGCTTTCTTT	CASSVGQTSQWTEAFF	TRBV5-1	TRBJ1-1	NA	NA
TGCGCCCCCGGGACCGCTCCTGCTAATGAAAAACTGTTTTTT	CAPGTAPANEKLFF	TRBV5-1	TRBJ1-4	NA	NA
TGTGCCAGCAGCGTAGTGTCAGGGTTCGGGATGAACACTGAAGCTTTCTTT	CASSVVSGFGMNTEAFF	TRBV9	TRBJ1-1	NA	NA
TGTGCCAGCAGCCATCCTCTCTCCCCCACTAGCGGGGGATACAATGAGCAGTTCTTC	CASSHPLSPTSGGYNEQFF	TRBV4-2	TRBJ2-1	TRBD2	NA
TGTGCCAGCAGCCAAGGGGCTGGGCCGGAGACCCAGTACTTC	CASSQGAGPETQYF	TRBV7-2	TRBJ2-5	NA	NA
TGCGCCAGCAGCCGAGGGGACCCGGTTGAGTCCTACAATGAGCAGTTCTTC	CASSRGDPVESYNEQFF	TRBV4-3	TRBJ2-1	NA	few
TGTGCCAGCACCCGACAGGGATCCCGCAATGAGCAGTTCTTC	CASTRQGSRNEQFF	TRBV3-1	TRBJ2-1	TRBD1	NA
TGTGCCACCCCCGGGACTAGCGGGGGCCTTAGCACAGATACGCAGTATTTT	CATPGTSGGLSTDTQYF	TRBV12-3/TRBV12-4	TRBJ2-3	TRBD2	few
TGTGCCAGCAGTCGAAAAGGCGGGGGCACAGATACGCAGTATTTT	CASSRKGGGTDTQYF	TRBV12-3/TRBV12-4	TRBJ2-3	NA	NA
TGTGCCAGCAGGCCCGGGACAGGGGGGGAAGAGACCCAGTACTTC	CASRPGTGGEETQYF	TRBV12-3/TRBV12-4	TRBJ2-5	TRBD1	NA
TGTGCCAGCAGTTTCCCCCATACAGAGGCAACTAATGAAAAACTGTTTTTT	CASSFPHTEATNEKLFF	TRBV28	TRBJ1-4	NA	few
TGTGCCAGCAGTGAAGAGATAGACAATCAGCCCCAGCATTTT	CASSEEIDNQPQHF	TRBV2	TRBJ1-5	NA	few
TGCAGCGTGCCCCTCCGAAGGGGAATCACAGATACGCAGTATTTT	CSVPLRRGITDTQYF	TRBV29-1	TRBJ2-3	NA	NA
TGTGCCAGCAGTCCTACCCGACAGACCTACGAGCAGTACTTC	CASSPTRQTYEQYF	TRBV12-3/TRBV12-4	TRBJ2-7	NA	NA
TGTGCCAGCAGCCCACTAGCGGGGGGGCGCGAGCAGTACTTC	CASSPLAGGREQYF	TRBV7-2	TRBJ2-7	TRBD2	NA
TGCAGCGTTATTAGCTGGGGGAACTACAATGAGCAGTTCTTC	CSVISWGNYNEQFF	TRBV29-1	TRBJ2-1	NA	NA
TGTGCCAGCAGCTTAGTGGGACAGGGTTTCTATAGCAATCAGCCCCAGCATTTT	CASSLVGQGFYSNQPQHF	TRBV7-8	TRBJ1-5	TRBD1	NA
TGTGCCAGCAGTTCCTCCTCTAGCGGGTTATACGAGCAGTACTTC	CASSSSSSGLYEQYF	TRBV28	TRBJ2-7	TRBD2	few
TGCAGCGTATGGGAGACAGAGTCAGCTAACTATGGCTACACCTTC	CSVWETESANYGYTF	TRBV29-1	TRBJ1-2	NA	NA
TGTGCCAGCAGAGTCCCCGGGACCGTCTCCTACGAGCAGTACTTC	CASRVPGTVSYEQYF	TRBV12-3/TRBV12-4	TRBJ2-7	NA	NA
TGTGCCAGCAGCCGAACGGTGGGGGCAGATACGCAGTATTTT	CASSRTVGADTQYF	TRBV3-1	TRBJ2-3	NA	NA
TGTGCTAGTGGTTCCCCAATGGCTGAATGGGTTAGCAATGAGCAGTTCTTC	CASGSPMAEWVSNEQFF	TRBV12-5	TRBJ2-1	NA	NA
TGTGCCACCAGCAGAGATGGCGAAGATACGCAGTATTTT	CATSRDGEDTQYF	TRBV15	TRBJ2-3	NA	NA
TGCAGTGCCCCGGGTGTGGGGGGCAATCAGCCCCAGCATTTT	CSAPGVGGNQPQHF	TRBV20-1	TRBJ1-5	NA	NA
TGTGCCAGCGTCCAGGCGGCCCCGAACACTGAAGCTTTCTTT	CASVQAAPNTEAFF	TRBV6-1	TRBJ1-1	NA	NA
TGTGCCAGCAGTGAAGTCGGAAACACCATATATTTT	CASSEVGNTIYF	TRBV2	TRBJ1-3	NA	few